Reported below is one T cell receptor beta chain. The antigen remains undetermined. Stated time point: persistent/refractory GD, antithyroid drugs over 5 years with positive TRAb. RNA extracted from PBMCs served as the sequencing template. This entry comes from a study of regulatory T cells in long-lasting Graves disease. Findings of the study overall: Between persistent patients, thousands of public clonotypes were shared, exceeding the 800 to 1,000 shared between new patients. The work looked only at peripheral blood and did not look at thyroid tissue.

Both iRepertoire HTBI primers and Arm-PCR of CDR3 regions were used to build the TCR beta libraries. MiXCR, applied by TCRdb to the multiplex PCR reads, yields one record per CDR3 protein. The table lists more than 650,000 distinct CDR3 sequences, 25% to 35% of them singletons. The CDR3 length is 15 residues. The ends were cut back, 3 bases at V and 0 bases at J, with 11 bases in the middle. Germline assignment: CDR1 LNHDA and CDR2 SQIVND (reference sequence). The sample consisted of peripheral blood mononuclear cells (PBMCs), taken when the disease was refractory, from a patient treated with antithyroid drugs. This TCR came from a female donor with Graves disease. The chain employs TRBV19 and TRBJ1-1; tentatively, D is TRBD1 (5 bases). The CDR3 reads CASSIPPGMNTEAFF. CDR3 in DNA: TGTGCCAGTAGTATCCCCCCAGGGATGAACACTGAAGCTTTCTTT.